This entry lists 7 T cell receptor beta chains sequenced from one sample in a study of Ad26.COV2.S vaccination and SARS-CoV-2 variants (dated by TCRdb to the early 2020s). Explained via the paper, the treatment or condition label denotes: some 20 received Ad26.COV2.S at low or high dose, single or two shots; roughly 5 received placebo; per-sample allocation not given. For vaccine and placebo recipients, repertoires were sequenced using samples collected on day 63 after the first injection. The library came from the immunoSEQ multiplex PCR assay. TCRdb stores this immuneACCESS table with in-frame sequences only. Part of the clones is absent; in the studies checked, under half of the shortfall reflects unresolved V genes, and no reason is known for the rest. The sample table lists 200,000 to 250,000 clones, around 87% of them with a count of one. About 11% of the sample is taken by the ten largest.

Sequences were derived from peripheral blood, sampled in a trial of Ad26.COV2.S vaccine versus placebo. The receptors shown here come from a person between 18 and 65 years old who received the Ad26.COV2.S COVID-19 vaccine or a placebo.

The V call is TRBV27, the J call TRBJ2-3; 7 bases are shared with TRBD2. This CDR3 has 16 amino acids. CDR1 and CDR2 from the germline V gene are MNHEY and SMNVEV (reference sequence). V lost 5 bases to trimming and J lost 2 bases; unmatched junction nucleotides: 10. CDR3 amino acids: CASSLAASGNTDTQYF. The CDR3 DNA sequence: TGTGCCAGCAGTCTGGCTGCTAGCGGAAACACAGATACGCAGTATTTT.

The V gene is TRBV24-1, the J gene TRBJ2-5, with 10 bases matching TRBD1. The CDR3 is 16 residues long. V gave up 4 bases and J gave up 5 bases; unmatched junction bases: 9. In germline, CDR1 is KGHDR, CDR2 SFDVKD. The CDR3 sequence is CATSDKRQGAGETQYF. CDR3 DNA sequence: TGTGCCACCAGTGACAAAAGACAGGGGGCAGGGGAGACCCAGTACTTC.

This clone has a single count. The V and J genes are TRBV2 and TRBJ2-3; maybe TRBD2 (6 bases). CDR3 length: 15 residues. In germline, CDR1 is SNHLY, CDR2 FYNNEI. V was cut by 2 bases and J by 0 bases, with 9 bases left in between. The CDR3: CASSESGTSTDTQYF. As DNA, the CDR3 is TGTGCCAGCAGTGAATCCGGGACTAGCACAGATACGCAGTATTTT. Full variable domain (rest looked up from reference TRBV2 and TRBJ2-3): EPEVTQTPSHQVTQMGQEVILRCVPISNHLYFYWYRQILGQKVEFLVSFYNNEISEKSEIFDDQFSVERPDGSNFTLKIRSTKLEDSAMYFCASSESGTSTDTQYFGPGTRLTVL.

This clone was found once. The chain is built from TRBV2 and TRBJ2-1; perhaps TRBD2 as D (6 bases). The germline V and J ends were trimmed by 5 bases and 11 bases, with 10 bases remaining between them. The CDR3 totals 11 residues. The germline V gene encodes CDR1 SNHLY and CDR2 FYNNEI. In DNA form, the CDR3 reads TGTGCCAGCAGTCTTAGCGGACAGCAGTTCTTC. Translated, it gives CASSLSGQQFF.

This chain joins TRBV28 and TRBJ2-5, with D perhaps matching TRBD1 (6 bases). Trimming removed 2 bases at V and 1 base at J, with 8 bases between. The CDR3 has 14 amino acids. Germline CDR1 MDHEN, CDR2 SYDVKM. DNA of the CDR3: TGTGCCAGCAGTTTAGGACAGACCCAAGAGACCCAGTACTTC. It specifies CASSLGQTQETQYF.

The V call is TRBV19, the J call TRBJ1-1; 9 bases align to TRBD1. The J segment lost 4 bases and the V segment lost 5 bases, leaving 8 bases of the junction unmatched. This CDR3 region has 15 residues. Germline-derived CDR1 and CDR2 are LNHDA and SQIVND (reference sequence). In nucleotides, the CDR3 is TGTGCCAGTAGTCCTCCCGGGACAGGGTTCACTGAAGCTTTCTTT. Its translation is CASSPPGTGFTEAFF.

The chain has TRBV2 and TRBJ2-1; weak D call: TRBD1 (5 bases). Trimming took off 3 bases at V and 7 bases at J, with 10 bases between the two ends. Germline V gives CDR1 SNHLY, CDR2 FYNNEI. The CDR3 extends over 13 amino acids. CDR3 sequence: CASSEGPGNEQFF. The CDR3 DNA reads as TGTGCCAGCAGTGAGGGCCCAGGGAATGAGCAGTTCTTC.